A single sample is the source of the 27 T cell receptor beta chains below, sequenced in a study of CD8+CD57+ T cells in acquired aplastic anemia. CDR3 and TCR beta VDJ profiling relied on a genomic DNA template. TCRdb independently ran MiXCR on the reads; one entry per CDR3 protein. This sample has roughly 190,000 distinct CDR3 sequences, with approximately 50% found just once. The sample consisted of sorted CD4+, CD8+, or CD8+CD57+ T cells (not recorded which) from PBMCs. The receptors here all came from a human donor in good health, serving as a control.

Concerning this clonotype itself: The junction departs from germline at one end; a sequencing error may be responsible. The chain employs TRBV7-7 and TRBJ2-5, with 12 positions matching TRBD2. The CDR3 spans 18 residues. Germline lookup yields CDR1 SSHAT and CDR2 FNYEAQ (reference sequence). In nucleotides, the CDR3 is TGTGCTAGCAGCTTAGGGGCACTAGCGGGGGGCCTCCAAGAGACCCAGTACTTC. Its protein is CASSLGALAGGLQETQYF. The variable domain in full, completed from reference TRBV7-7 and TRBJ2-5, reads GAGVSQSPRYKVTKRGQDVTLRCDPISSHATLYWYQQALGQGPEFLTYFNYEAQPDKSGLPSDRFSAERPEGSISTLTIQRTEQRDSAMYRCASSLGALAGGLQETQYFGPGTRLLVL.

This clonotype has a count of ten or more. The rearrangement joins TRBV20-1 to TRBJ2-2; D is ambiguous. The length of the CDR3 is 12 residues. Trimming left V 7 bases short and J 1 base short, with 7 bases between. The germline V gene encodes CDR1 DFQATT and CDR2 SNEGSKA (reference sequence). The DNA for the CDR3 is TGCAGTGTGCGACAGAACACCGGGGAGCTGTTTTTT. Translation gives CSVRQNTGELFF.

The gene calls are TRBV6-6 and TRBJ1-5; 8 bases line up with TRBD1. There are 15 residues in the CDR3. Germline CDR1 MNHNY, CDR2 SVGAGI (reference sequence). J gave up 3 bases and V 7 bases, and 8 bases lay outside the gene matches. The CDR3 sequence is CASTMSGGLNQPQHF. DNA for the CDR3: TGTGCCAGCACCATGTCAGGGGGCCTCAATCAGCCCCAGCATTTT.

The V gene is TRBV24-1, the J gene TRBJ1-2; D is possibly TRBD1 (6 bases). Trimming pared 12 bases from V and 3 bases from J, leaving 10 bases between. Germline V gene lookup returns CDR1 KGHDR and CDR2 SFDVKD. This CDR3 is 11 amino acids long. Here the CDR3 DNA reads TGTGCCCCAGGGGCAGACTATGGCTACACCTTC. It encodes CAPGADYGYTF.

CDR3: CSVGQNTGELFF. The CDR3 nucleotides read TGCAGCGTTGGACAGAACACCGGGGAGCTGTTTTTT. The rearrangement links TRBV29-1 to TRBJ2-2; D is undetermined. The V gene's germline CDR1 is SQVTM and CDR2 ANQGSEA. The V and J ends lost 4 bases and 1 base respectively, with 4 bases between them. This CDR3 spans 12 amino acids.

In the case of this clonotype: At one of its ends the junction is not consistent with the germline gene, which may arise from a read error. The CDR3 DNA is TGTGCCACCAGCGGCCGACAGGGGACTGTGACAGATACGCAGTGTTTT. Translation gives CATSGRQGTVTDTQCF. V gene TRBV15 combines with J gene TRBJ2-3, with 8 bases matching TRBD1. There are 16 residues in the CDR3. CDR1 LNHNV and CDR2 YYDKDF come from the germline V gene (reference sequence).

The chain combines TRBV7-9 with TRBJ2-2; 8 bases line up with TRBD2. Germline V lookup: CDR1 SEHNR, CDR2 FQNEAQ (reference sequence). The CDR3 is 16 amino acids. V shed 3 bases, J shed 0 bases, and the junction held 3 bases outside the gene matches. In nucleotides, the CDR3 is TGTGCCAGCAGCTTCGGGAGGGGAACGAACACCGGGGAGCTGTTTTTT. Translating it yields CASSFGRGTNTGELFF.

This clonotype was recorded many times. The chain joins TRBV7-2 to TRBJ2-5; 14 bases are shared with TRBD2. Looked up from germline, CDR1 is SGHTA and CDR2 is FQGNSA. V trimming: 3 bases; J trimming: 2 bases; junction bases outside the gene matches: 8. The CDR3 sequence is 18 residues long. The CDR3 nucleotides read TGTGCCAGCAGCTTCGGGACTAGCGGGGGCGGGAGACAAGAGACCCAGTACTTC. Translating it yields CASSFGTSGGGRQETQYF.

Note on this clonotype: One end of the junction varies from germline; a read error may be responsible. This chain uses TRBV6-9 with TRBJ2-7; TRBD1 agrees at 8 bases. Germline V CDR1 and CDR2: MNHGY, SVAAGI. This CDR3 has 11 amino acids. The DNA of the CDR3 is TGCGCCAGCAGGGGGCGGGCCGAGCAGTACTTC. It is translated as CASRGRAEQYF.

The V gene is TRBV20-1, the J gene TRBJ1-2, with D unresolved. Deletions cut 0 bases from V and 8 bases from J, with 13 bases between. The CDR3 consists of 13 residues. Germline-derived CDR1 and CDR2 are DFQATT and SNEGSKA (reference sequence). The CDR3 here is CSAREPGSWGYTF. DNA of the CDR3: TGCAGTGCTAGAGAGCCGGGATCTTGGGGCTACACCTTC.

Ten or more counts support this clonotype. The chain links TRBV7-2 to TRBJ2-3; D is ambiguous. Per germline, CDR1 SGHTA and CDR2 FQGNSA. V lost 8 bases and J lost 0, with 9 bases in between. There are 13 residues in the CDR3. The CDR3, as DNA: TGTGCCAGCCGCCAGATTAGCACAGATACGCAGTATTTT. Its protein product is CASRQISTDTQYF.

This clonotype appeared a few times. The chain carries TRBV12-3 or TRBV12-4 and TRBJ2-1; 8 bases are shared with TRBD2. V gave up 6 bases and J gave up 4 bases; unmatched junction bases: 11. The CDR3 spans 16 residues. The CDR3 region is CASRPSRAGVYNEQFF. In DNA form, the CDR3 reads TGTGCCAGCAGGCCTTCTAGAGCGGGGGTGTACAATGAGCAGTTCTTC.

To note about this clonotype: The junction departs from the called germline gene at one end, perhaps through a read error. The J gene is TRBJ2-1, the V gene TRBV15; the D gene is possibly TRBD1 (6 bases). The CDR3 runs to 14 residues. Per germline, CDR1 LNHNV and CDR2 YYDKDF (reference sequence). CDR3 coding DNA: TGTGCCACCAGCAGGCCAGGGGCCTACAATGAGCGGTTCTTC. Encoded protein: CATSRPGAYNERFF.

As regards this clonotype: A much more abundant neighbour one base away suggests this may be a read error. This chain uses TRBV28 with TRBJ2-3; possible D gene TRBD1, 6 bases. This CDR3 has 14 amino acids. V was cut by 4 bases and J by 5 bases, with 13 bases left in between. Germline CDR1 is MDHEN and CDR2 is SYDVKM. For the CDR3, the DNA is TGTGCCAGCAGTTACAGGGAGCAGGGAGATACGCAGTATTTT. Its translation is CASSYREQGDTQYF.

The chain couples TRBV10-3 to TRBJ2-1, with TRBD2 matching over 15 bases. J was trimmed by 6 bases and V by 4 bases; bases with no gene match: 7. The CDR3 length is 17 residues. In germline, CDR1 is ENHRY, CDR2 SYGVKD. CDR3 nucleotides: TGTGCCATCAGTGGGACTAGCGGGGGGGCCGTTGTCAATGAGCAGTTCTTC. This encodes CAISGTSGGAVVNEQFF.

The chain joins TRBV7-3 to TRBJ1-1; TRBD1 is a possible D gene (5 bases). Trimming left V 5 bases short and J 1 base short, with 11 bases between. Germline V CDR1 and CDR2: SGHTA, FQGTGA. This CDR3 comprises 14 residues. CDR3 in DNA: TGTGCCAGCAGCCCACCGGGGGGGAACACTGAAGCTTTCTTT. Amino acids: CASSPPGGNTEAFF.

The genes are TRBV20-1 and TRBJ2-5, with TRBD2 as a possible D gene (6 bases). The J call is doubtful: the DNA matches TRBJ2-7 better. This CDR3 contains 14 residues. The germline V gene encodes CDR1 DFQATT and CDR2 SNEGSKA (reference sequence). CDR3 in amino acids: CSARPLGSSYEQYF. The CDR3 region has the DNA TGCAGTGCTAGGCCACTCGGGAGCTCCTACGAGCAGTACTTC.

Concerning this clonotype: At one of its ends the junction is not consistent with the germline gene, which may arise from a read error. The chain carries TRBV29-1 and TRBJ2-5; maybe TRBD2 (6 bases). The CDR3 has 15 amino acids. Germline assignment: CDR1 SQVTM and CDR2 ANQGSEA. CDR3: CSVRGAGQPQGTQYF. CDR3 sequence (DNA): TGCAGCGTTAGGGGTGCGGGGCAACCCCAAGGGACCCAGTACTTC.

This clonotype has only one observation. CDR3: CASTAGGLVPNGYTF. For the CDR3, the DNA is TGTGCCAGCACCGCGGGGGGGCTCGTCCCCAATGGCTACACCTTC. The chain joins TRBV28 to TRBJ1-2, with TRBD1 as a possible D gene (6 bases). V lost 7 bases and J 6 bases, leaving 21 bases between the germline ends. Germline V gene data show CDR1 as MDHEN and CDR2 as SYDVKM. The CDR3 totals 15 residues.

This chain joins TRBV13 and TRBJ2-7, with D tentatively TRBD1 or TRBD2 (5 bases each). Per germline, CDR1 PRHDT and CDR2 FYEKMQ (reference sequence). The CDR3 length is 14 residues. V dropped 7 bases and J dropped 0 bases, with 13 bases sitting between them. DNA for the CDR3: TGTGCCAGCACCAGGGAGCGAGTCTCCTACGAGCAGTACTTC. It translates to CASTRERVSYEQYF.

V and J are TRBV7-2 and TRBJ2-7; D is possibly TRBD1 (6 bases). The germline V gene encodes CDR1 SGHTA and CDR2 FQGNSA. V was trimmed by 4 bases and J by 6 bases, leaving 13 bases between them. The CDR3 consists of 13 residues. The CDR3 nucleotides read TGTGCCAGCAGCTACACAGGGTTGGCCGAGCAGTACGTC. It specifies CASSYTGLAEQYV.

This clonotype was picked up a small number of times. The J gene is TRBJ1-1, the V gene TRBV19, with D maybe TRBD1 (6 bases). Germline-derived CDR1 and CDR2 are LNHDA and SQIVND (reference sequence). CDR3 size: 14 residues. The V gene lost 6 bases and the J gene lost 0 bases, with 11 bases spanning the gap. CDR3 residues: CASRRGGMNTEAFF. CDR3 bases: TGTGCCAGTAGACGAGGGGGGATGAACACTGAAGCTTTCTTT.

Ten or more counts support this clonotype. This chain uses TRBV10-3 with TRBJ2-3; D tentatively fits TRBD1 or TRBD2 (5 bases each). The V end was cut by 8 bases, the J end by 2 bases, with 14 bases between. The CDR3 has 14 amino acids. The germline V gene has CDR1 ENHRY and CDR2 SYGVKD. The CDR3 loop is CAIRGHTHTDTQYF. The CDR3 region has the DNA TGTGCCATCCGGGGCCACACACACACAGATACGCAGTATTTT.

This clonotype was counted many times. At one end, the junction sequence differs from germline, possibly due to a read error. V is TRBV7-7 and J is TRBJ2-5, with 7 nucleotides matching TRBD2. The CDR3 covers 13 residues. In germline, CDR1 is SSHAT, CDR2 FNYEAQ (reference sequence). CDR3: CASSLGGEETQYF. Here the CDR3 DNA reads TGTGCTAGCAGCTTGGGGGGGGAAGAGACCCAGTACTTC.

This chain connects TRBV29-1 to TRBJ2-7; 10 nucleotides line up with TRBD1. Per the germline V gene, CDR1 is SQVTM and CDR2 is ANQGSEA. The CDR3 length is 18 residues. CDR3 sequence: CFLGASSLTGTGAYEQYF. CDR3 in DNA: TGCTTTCTTGGTGCCAGCAGCTTGACCGGGACAGGGGCCTACGAGCAGTACTTC.

This clonotype was detected many times. The rearrangement links TRBV7-2 to TRBJ2-7; D uncertain. Trimming removed 2 bases from V and 0 bases from J, with 11 bases in between. The CDR3 spans 15 residues. Germline CDR1 reads SGHTA; CDR2 reads FQGNSA. DNA for the CDR3: TGTGCCAGCAGCTTACTACAGCTCGGCTCCTACGAGCAGTACTTC. The encoded protein is CASSLLQLGSYEQYF.

This rearrangement joins TRBV7-2 to TRBJ2-6; TRBD1 matches 9 bases. The CDR3 totals 17 residues. V was pared by 3 bases and J by 4 bases, with 7 bases of the junction left unmatched. The germline CDR1 and CDR2 sequences are SGHTA and FQGNSA. CDR3 amino acids: CASSLVGQGAGANVLTF. The CDR3 nucleotides are TGTGCCAGCAGCTTGGTGGGACAGGGTGCAGGGGCCAACGTCCTGACTTTC.